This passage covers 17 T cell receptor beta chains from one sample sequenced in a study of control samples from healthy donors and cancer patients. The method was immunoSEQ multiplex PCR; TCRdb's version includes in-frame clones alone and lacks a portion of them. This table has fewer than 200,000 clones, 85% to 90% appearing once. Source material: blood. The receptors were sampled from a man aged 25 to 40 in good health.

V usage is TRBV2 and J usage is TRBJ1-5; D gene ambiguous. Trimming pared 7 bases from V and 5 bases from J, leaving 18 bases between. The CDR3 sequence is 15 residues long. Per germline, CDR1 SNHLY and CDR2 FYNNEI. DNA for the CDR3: TGTGCCAGCACCATAGACACATTGGACGATCAGCCCCAGCATTTT. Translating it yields CASTIDTLDDQPQHF.

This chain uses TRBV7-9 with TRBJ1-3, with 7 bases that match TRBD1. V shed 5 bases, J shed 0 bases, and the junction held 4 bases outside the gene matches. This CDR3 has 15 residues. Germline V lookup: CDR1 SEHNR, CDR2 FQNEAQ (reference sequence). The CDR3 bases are TGTGCCAGCAGCCTGACAGGGATCTCTGGAAACACCATATATTTT. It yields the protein CASSLTGISGNTIYF.

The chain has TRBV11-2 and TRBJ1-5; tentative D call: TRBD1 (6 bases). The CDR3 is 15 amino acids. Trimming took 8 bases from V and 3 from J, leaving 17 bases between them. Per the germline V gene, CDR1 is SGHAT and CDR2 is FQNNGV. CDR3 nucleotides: TGTGCCAGCTCGGCCGGGACAAAGGACAATCAGCCCCAGCATTTT. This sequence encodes CASSAGTKDNQPQHF.

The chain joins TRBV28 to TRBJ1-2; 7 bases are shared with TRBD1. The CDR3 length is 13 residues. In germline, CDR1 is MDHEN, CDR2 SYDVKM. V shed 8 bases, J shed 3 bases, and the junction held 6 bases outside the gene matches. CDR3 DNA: TGTGCCAGCGAGAGGGGGCCGGACTATGGCTACACCTTC. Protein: CASERGPDYGYTF.

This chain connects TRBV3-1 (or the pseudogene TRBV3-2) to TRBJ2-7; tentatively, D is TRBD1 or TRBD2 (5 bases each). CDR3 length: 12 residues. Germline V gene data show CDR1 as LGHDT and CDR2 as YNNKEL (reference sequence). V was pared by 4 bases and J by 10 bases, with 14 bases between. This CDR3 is CASSLGRNGQYF. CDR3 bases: TGTGCCAGCAGCCTGGGACGGAACGGACAGTACTTC.

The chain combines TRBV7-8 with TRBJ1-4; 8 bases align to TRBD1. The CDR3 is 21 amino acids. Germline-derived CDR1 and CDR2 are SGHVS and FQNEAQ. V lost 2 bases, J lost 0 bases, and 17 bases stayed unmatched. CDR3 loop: CASSLRLPVGTGRPTNEKLFF. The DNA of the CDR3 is TGTGCCAGCAGCTTACGGCTCCCGGTTGGGACAGGACGTCCAACTAATGAAAAACTGTTTTTT.

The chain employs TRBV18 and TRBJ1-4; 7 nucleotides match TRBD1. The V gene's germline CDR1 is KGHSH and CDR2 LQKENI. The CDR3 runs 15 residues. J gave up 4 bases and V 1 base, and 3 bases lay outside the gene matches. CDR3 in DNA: TGTGCCAGCTCACCACAGGGACAGAATAATGAAAAACTGTTTTTT. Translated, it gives CASSPQGQNNEKLFF.

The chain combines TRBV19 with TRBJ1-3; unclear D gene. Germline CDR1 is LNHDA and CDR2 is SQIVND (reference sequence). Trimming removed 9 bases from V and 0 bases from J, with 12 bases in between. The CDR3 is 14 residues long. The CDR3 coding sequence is TGTGCCAGCCTCAGTGATATCTCTGGAAACACCATATATTTT. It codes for CASLSDISGNTIYF.

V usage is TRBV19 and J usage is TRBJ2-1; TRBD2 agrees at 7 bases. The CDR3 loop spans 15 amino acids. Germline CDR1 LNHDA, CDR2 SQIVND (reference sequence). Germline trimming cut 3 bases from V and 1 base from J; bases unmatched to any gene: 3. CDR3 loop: CASSILAESYNEQFF. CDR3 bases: TGTGCCAGTAGTATCCTAGCGGAATCCTACAATGAGCAGTTCTTC.

CDR3 loop: CASSGEGLSSPLHF. Here the CDR3 DNA reads TGTGCCAGCAGCGGAGAGGGGCTGAGTTCACCCCTCCACTTT. The chain is built from TRBV9 and TRBJ1-6; D is possibly TRBD1 (5 bases). Deletions cut 3 bases from V and 9 bases from J, with 13 bases between. Germline loops: CDR1 SGDLS, CDR2 YYNGEE. This CDR3 spans 14 amino acids.

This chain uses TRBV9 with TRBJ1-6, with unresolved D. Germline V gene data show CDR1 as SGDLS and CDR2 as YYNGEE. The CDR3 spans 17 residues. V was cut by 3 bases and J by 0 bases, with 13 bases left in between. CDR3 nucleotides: TGTGCCAGCAGCGCCGAAGGCGGGAGCTCCTATAATTCACCCCTCCACTTT. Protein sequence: CASSAEGGSSYNSPLHF.

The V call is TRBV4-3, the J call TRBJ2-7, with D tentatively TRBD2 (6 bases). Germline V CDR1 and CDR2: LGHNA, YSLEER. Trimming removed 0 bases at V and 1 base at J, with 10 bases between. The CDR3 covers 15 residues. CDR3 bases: TGCGCCAGCAGCCAAGATCCGACTAGTTCCTACGAGCAGTACTTC. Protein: CASSQDPTSSYEQYF.

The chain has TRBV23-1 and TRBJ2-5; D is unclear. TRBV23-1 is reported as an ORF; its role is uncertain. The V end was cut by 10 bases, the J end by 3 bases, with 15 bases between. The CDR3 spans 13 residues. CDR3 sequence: CAIGYSVKETQYF. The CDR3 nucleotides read TGCGCCATCGGTTACAGCGTAAAAGAGACCCAGTACTTC.

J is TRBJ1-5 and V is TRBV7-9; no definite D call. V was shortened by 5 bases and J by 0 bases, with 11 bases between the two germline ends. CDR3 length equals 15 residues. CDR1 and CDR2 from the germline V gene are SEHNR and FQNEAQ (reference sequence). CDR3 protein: CASSRGSDSNQPQHF. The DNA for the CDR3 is TGTGCCAGCAGCCGAGGTAGCGATAGCAATCAGCCCCAGCATTTT.

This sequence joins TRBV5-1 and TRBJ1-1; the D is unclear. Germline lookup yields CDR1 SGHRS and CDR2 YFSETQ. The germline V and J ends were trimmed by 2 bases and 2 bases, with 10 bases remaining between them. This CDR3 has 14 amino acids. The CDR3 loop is CASSFVVGNTEAFF. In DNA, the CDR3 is TGCGCCAGCAGCTTCGTGGTGGGTAACACTGAAGCTTTCTTT.

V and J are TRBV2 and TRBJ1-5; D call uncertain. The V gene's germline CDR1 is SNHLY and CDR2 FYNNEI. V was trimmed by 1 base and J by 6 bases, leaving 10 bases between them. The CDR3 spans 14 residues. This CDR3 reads CASSEEGKGQPQHF. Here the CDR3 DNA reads TGTGCCAGCAGTGAAGAAGGGAAGGGTCAGCCCCAGCATTTT.

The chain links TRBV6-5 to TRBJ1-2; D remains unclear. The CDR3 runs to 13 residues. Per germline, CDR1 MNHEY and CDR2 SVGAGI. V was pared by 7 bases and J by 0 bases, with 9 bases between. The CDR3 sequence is CASNPGANYGYTF. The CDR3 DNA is TGTGCCAGCAACCCAGGAGCTAACTATGGCTACACCTTC.